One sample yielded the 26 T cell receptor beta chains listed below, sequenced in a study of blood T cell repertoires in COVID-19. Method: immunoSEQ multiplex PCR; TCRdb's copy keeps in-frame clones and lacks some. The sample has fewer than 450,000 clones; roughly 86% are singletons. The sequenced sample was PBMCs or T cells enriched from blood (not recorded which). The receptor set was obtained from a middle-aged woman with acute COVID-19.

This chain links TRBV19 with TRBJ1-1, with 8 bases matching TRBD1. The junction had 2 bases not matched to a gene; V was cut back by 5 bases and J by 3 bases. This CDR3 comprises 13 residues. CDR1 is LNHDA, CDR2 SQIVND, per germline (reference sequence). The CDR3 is CASSVDRDTEAFF. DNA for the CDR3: TGTGCCAGTAGTGTGGACAGGGACACTGAAGCTTTCTTT.

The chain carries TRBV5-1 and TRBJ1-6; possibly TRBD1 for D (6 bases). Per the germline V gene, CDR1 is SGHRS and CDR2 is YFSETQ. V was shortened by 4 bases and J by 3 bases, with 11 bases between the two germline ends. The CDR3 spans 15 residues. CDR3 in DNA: TGCGCCAGCAGCGGGAACAGGGACTATAATTCACCCCTCCACTTT. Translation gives CASSGNRDYNSPLHF.

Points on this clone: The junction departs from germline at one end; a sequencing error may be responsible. The CDR3 region is CASSLGGQTDTQYF. The CDR3 nucleotides are TGCGCCAGCAGTTTGGGGGGACAAACAGATACGCAGTATTTT. The gene calls are TRBV5-1 and TRBJ2-3, with D perhaps assigned TRBD1 or TRBD2 (6 bases each). The CDR3 contains 14 residues. Germline V lookup: CDR1 SGHRS, CDR2 YFSETQ. The complete variable domain, with remaining parts taken from reference TRBV5-1 and TRBJ2-3, reads KAGVTQTPRYLIKTRGQQVTLSCSPISGHRSVSWYQQTPGQGLQFLFEYFSETQRNKGNFPGRFSGRQFSNSRSEMNVSTLELGDSALYLCASSLGGQTDTQYFGPGTRLTVL.

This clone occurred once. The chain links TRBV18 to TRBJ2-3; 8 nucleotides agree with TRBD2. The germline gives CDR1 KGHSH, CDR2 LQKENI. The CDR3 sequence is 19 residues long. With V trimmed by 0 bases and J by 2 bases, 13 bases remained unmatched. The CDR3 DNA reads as TGTGCCAGCTCACCACCCCCGGCTAGCGGGCTGTATTACACAGATACGCAGTATTTT. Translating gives CASSPPPASGLYYTDTQYF.

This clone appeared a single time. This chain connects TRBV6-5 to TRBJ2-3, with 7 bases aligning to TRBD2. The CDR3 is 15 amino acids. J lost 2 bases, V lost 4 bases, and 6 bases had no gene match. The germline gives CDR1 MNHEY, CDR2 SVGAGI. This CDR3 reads CASSSFGGSTDTQYF. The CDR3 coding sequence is TGTGCCAGCAGTTCCTTCGGGGGGTCCACAGATACGCAGTATTTT.

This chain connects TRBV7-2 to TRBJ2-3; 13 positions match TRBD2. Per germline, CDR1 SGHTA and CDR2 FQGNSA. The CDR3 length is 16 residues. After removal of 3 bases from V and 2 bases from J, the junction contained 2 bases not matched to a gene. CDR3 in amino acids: CASSLTSGGNTDTQYF. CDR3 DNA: TGTGCCAGCAGCTTGACTAGCGGGGGGAACACAGATACGCAGTATTTT.

CDR3: CASSLGPEREIYGYTF. The CDR3, as DNA: TGTGCCAGCTCACTTGGTCCTGAGAGGGAAATTTATGGCTACACCTTC. J is TRBJ1-2 and V is TRBV18; D not resolved. CDR1 is KGHSH, CDR2 LQKENI, per germline. V shed 4 bases and J shed 5 bases, with 20 bases lying between them. The CDR3 is 16 amino acids.

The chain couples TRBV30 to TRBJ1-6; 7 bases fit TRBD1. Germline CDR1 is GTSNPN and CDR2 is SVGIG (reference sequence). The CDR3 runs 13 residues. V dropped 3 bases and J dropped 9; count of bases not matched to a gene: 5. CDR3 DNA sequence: TGTGCCTGGAGGGACAGGAGAATTTCACCCCTCCACTTT. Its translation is CAWRDRRISPLHF.

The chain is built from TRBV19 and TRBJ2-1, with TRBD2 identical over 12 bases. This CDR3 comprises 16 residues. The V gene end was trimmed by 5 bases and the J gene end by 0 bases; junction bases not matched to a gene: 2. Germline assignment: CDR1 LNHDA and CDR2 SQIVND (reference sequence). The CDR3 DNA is TGTGCCAGTAGTGGGACTAGCGGGTCCTCCTACAATGAGCAGTTCTTC. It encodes CASSGTSGSSYNEQFF.

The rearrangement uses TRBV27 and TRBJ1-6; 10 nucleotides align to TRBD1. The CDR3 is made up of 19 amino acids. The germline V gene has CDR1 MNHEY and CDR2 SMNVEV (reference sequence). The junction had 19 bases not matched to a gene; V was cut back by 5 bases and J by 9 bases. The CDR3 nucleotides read TGTGCCAGCAGTCCGGGACAGGGGCTGCCGGCGACCTTAGGTTCACCCCTCCACTTT. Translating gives CASSPGQGLPATLGSPLHF.

DNA of the CDR3: TGTGCCAGTAGGCCGGGGGGGTTTCCCTACAATGAGCAGTTCTTC. Its translation: CASRPGGFPYNEQFF. V and J are TRBV19 and TRBJ2-1; 8 nucleotides agree with TRBD2. Germline values: CDR1 LNHDA, CDR2 SQIVND (reference sequence). CDR3 size: 15 residues. The V gene end was trimmed by 6 bases and the J gene end by 2 bases; junction bases not matched to a gene: 6. Supplemented by reference TRBV19 and TRBJ2-1, the full variable domain reads DGGITQSPKYLFRKEGQNVTLSCEQNLNHDAMYWYRQDPGQGLRLIYYSQIVNDFQKGDIAEGYSVSREKKESFPLTVTSAQKNPTAFYLCASRPGGFPYNEQFFGPGTRLTVL.

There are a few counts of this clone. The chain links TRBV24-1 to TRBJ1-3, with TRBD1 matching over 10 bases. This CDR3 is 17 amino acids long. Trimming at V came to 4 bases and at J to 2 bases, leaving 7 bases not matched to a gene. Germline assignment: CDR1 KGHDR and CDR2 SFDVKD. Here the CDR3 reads CATSEKPGQGPGNTIYF. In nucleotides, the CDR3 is TGTGCCACCAGTGAGAAACCGGGACAGGGGCCTGGAAACACCATATATTTT.

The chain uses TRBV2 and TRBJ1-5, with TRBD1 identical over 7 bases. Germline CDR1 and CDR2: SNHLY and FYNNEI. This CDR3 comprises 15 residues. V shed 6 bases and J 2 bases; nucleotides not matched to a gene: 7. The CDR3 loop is CASRKGQRGNQPQHF. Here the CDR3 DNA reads TGTGCCAGCAGAAAGGGACAGCGGGGCAATCAGCCCCAGCATTTT.

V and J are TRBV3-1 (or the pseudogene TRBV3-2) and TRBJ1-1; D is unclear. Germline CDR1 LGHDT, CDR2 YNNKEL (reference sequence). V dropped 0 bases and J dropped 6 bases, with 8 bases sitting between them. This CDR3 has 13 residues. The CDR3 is CASSQDWRAEAFF. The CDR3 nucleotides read TGTGCCAGCAGCCAAGATTGGAGGGCTGAAGCTTTCTTT.

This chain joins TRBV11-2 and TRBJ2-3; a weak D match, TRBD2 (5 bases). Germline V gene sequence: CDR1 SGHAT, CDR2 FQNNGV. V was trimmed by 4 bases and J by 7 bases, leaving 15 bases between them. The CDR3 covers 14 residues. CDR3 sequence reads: CASSSREALNTQYF. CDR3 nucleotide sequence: TGTGCCAGCAGCTCACGGGAAGCACTTAATACGCAGTATTTT.

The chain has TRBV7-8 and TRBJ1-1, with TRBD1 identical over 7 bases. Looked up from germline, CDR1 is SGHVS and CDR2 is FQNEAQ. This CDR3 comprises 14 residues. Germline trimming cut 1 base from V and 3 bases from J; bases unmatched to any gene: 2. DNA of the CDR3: TGTGCCAGCAGCTTAGGACAGGGTCACACTGAAGCTTTCTTT. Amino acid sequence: CASSLGQGHTEAFF. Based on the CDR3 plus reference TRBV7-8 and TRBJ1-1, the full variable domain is GAGVSQSPRYKVAKRGQDVALRCDPISGHVSLFWYQQALGQGPEFLTYFQNEAQLDKSGLPSDRFFAERPEGSVSTLKIQRTQQEDSAVYLCASSLGQGHTEAFFGQGTRLTVV.

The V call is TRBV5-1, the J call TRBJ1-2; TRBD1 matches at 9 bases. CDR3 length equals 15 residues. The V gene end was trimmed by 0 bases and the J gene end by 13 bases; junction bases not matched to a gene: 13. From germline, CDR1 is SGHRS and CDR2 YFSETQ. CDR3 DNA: TGCGCCAGCAGCTTGGTTACGGGACAGGGAGCAGTGGGCACCTTC. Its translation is CASSLVTGQGAVGTF.

CDR3 bases: TGTGCCAGCAGTTTCATGACGGGGAGTAATGAAAAACTGTTTTTT. Translated: CASSFMTGSNEKLFF. The V and J genes are TRBV2 and TRBJ1-4; no reliable D call. The CDR3 contains 15 residues. The germline CDR1 and CDR2 sequences are SNHLY and FYNNEI. Trimming took 5 bases from V and 4 from J, leaving 14 bases between them.

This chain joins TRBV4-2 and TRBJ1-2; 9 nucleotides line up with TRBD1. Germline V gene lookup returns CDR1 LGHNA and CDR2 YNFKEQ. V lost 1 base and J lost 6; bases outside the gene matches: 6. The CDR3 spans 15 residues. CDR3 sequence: CASSQGDREYDGYTF. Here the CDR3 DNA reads TGTGCCAGCAGCCAAGGGGACAGGGAGTATGATGGCTACACCTTC.

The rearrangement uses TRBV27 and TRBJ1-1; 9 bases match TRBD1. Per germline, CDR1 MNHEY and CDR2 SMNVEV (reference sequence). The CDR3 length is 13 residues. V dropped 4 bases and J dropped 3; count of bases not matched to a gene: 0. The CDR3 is CASSYRGHTEAFF. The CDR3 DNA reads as TGTGCCAGCAGTTACAGGGGGCACACTGAAGCTTTCTTT.

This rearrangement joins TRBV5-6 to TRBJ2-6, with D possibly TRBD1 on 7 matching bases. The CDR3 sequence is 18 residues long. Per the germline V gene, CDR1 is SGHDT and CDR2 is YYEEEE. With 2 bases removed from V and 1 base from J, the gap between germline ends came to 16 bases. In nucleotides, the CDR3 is TGTGCCAGCAGCTTTGCCAGGGGGGCGAGTTCTGGGGCCAACGTCCTGACTTTC. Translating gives CASSFARGASSGANVLTF.

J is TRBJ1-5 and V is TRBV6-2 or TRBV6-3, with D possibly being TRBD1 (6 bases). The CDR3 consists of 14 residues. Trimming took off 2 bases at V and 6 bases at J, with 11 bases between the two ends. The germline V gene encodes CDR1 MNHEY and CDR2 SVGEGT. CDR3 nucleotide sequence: TGTGCCAGCAGTTACGGGGGGGCAGGTCAGCCCCAGCATTTT. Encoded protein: CASSYGGAGQPQHF.

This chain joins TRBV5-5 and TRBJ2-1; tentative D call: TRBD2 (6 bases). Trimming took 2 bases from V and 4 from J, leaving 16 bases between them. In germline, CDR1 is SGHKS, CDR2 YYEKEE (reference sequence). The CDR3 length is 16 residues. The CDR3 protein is CASSLLGGASYNEQFF. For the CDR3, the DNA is TGTGCCAGCAGCTTATTGGGCGGGGCCTCGTACAATGAGCAGTTCTTC. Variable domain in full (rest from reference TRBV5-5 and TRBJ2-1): DAGVTQSPTHLIKTRGQQVTLRCSPISGHKSVSWYQQVLGQGPQFIFQYYEKEERGRGNFPDRFSARQFPNYSSELNVNALLLGDSALYLCASSLLGGASYNEQFFGPGTRLTVL.

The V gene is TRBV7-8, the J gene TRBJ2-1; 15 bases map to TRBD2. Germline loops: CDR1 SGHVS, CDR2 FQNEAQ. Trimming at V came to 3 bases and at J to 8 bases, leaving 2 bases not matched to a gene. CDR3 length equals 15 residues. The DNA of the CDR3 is TGTGCCAGCAGCTTGGGACTAGCGGGGGGCTATGAGCAGTTCTTC. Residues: CASSLGLAGGYEQFF. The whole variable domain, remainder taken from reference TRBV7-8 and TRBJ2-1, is GAGVSQSPRYKVAKRGQDVALRCDPISGHVSLFWYQQALGQGPEFLTYFQNEAQLDKSGLPSDRFFAERPEGSVSTLKIQRTQQEDSAVYLCASSLGLAGGYEQFFGPGTRLTVL.

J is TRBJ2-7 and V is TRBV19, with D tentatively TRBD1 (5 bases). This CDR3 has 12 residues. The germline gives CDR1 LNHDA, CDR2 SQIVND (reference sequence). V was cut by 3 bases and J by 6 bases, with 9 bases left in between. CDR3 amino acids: CASSIQGGEQYF. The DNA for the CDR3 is TGTGCCAGTAGTATTCAGGGTGGCGAGCAGTACTTC.

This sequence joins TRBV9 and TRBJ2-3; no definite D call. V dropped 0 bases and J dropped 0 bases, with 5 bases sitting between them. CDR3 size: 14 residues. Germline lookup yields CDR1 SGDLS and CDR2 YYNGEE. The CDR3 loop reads CASSVEQSTDTQYF. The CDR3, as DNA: TGTGCCAGCAGCGTAGAACAGAGCACAGATACGCAGTATTTT.